The 28 T cell receptor beta chains below all came from one sample that was sequenced in a study of cytomegalovirus exposure and HLA in healthy donors. PCR amplification relied on 60 Vbeta primers (plus 13 Jbeta primers). Some clones are missing from TCRdb's copy, which holds only in-frame ones; the method was immunoSEQ multiplex PCR. The sample spans 65,000 to 90,000 clones; the ten largest clones claim 2.5% to 3%. Input material: PBMCs. Every receptor here comes from a man aged 35 to 55 in good health and CMV-seronegative.

The chain couples TRBV7-9 to TRBJ2-5, with a weak D call TRBD2 (6 bases). Germline V gene data show CDR1 as SEHNR and CDR2 as FQNEAQ (reference sequence). V was shortened by 8 bases and J by 5 bases, with 21 bases between the two germline ends. This CDR3 is 15 amino acids long. The CDR3 region is CASLPKRANGETQYF. CDR3 in DNA: TGTGCCAGCCTCCCCAAGCGGGCCAATGGGGAGACCCAGTACTTC.

This chain links TRBV18 with TRBJ1-1; TRBD1 might be the D (5 bases). The V end lost 3 bases, the J end lost 7 bases, and 12 bases lay between the germline ends. CDR3 length equals 13 residues. Germline CDR1 reads KGHSH; CDR2 reads LQKENI. In DNA, the CDR3 is TGTGCCAGCTCACCCGACGCGGGGGTTGAAGCTTTCTTT. It codes for CASSPDAGVEAFF.

This sequence joins TRBV19 and TRBJ1-2; no clear D. Germline-derived CDR1 and CDR2 are LNHDA and SQIVND (reference sequence). CDR3 length: 14 residues. V gave up 7 bases and J gave up 4 bases, with 16 bases separating them. The CDR3 spells CASTSPGEGYGYTF. The CDR3, as DNA: TGTGCCAGTACCTCCCCCGGTGAGGGCTATGGCTACACCTTC.

This chain connects TRBV4-2 to TRBJ1-2; D is unclear. The CDR3 length is 14 residues. V was shortened by 0 bases and J by 4 bases, with 9 bases between the two germline ends. Per the germline V gene, CDR1 is LGHNA and CDR2 is YNFKEQ. The CDR3 bases are TGTGCCAGCAGCCAAGATGGGAGTGGCTATGGCTACACCTTC. Translated: CASSQDGSGYGYTF.

The genes are TRBV6-1 and TRBJ1-5; a possible D gene is TRBD1 (5 bases). This CDR3 has 15 amino acids. V shed 1 base and J shed 1 base, with 8 bases lying between them. From germline, CDR1 is MNHNS and CDR2 SASEGT. The chain's CDR3 is CASSEVAGSNQPQHF. The CDR3 DNA is TGTGCCAGCAGTGAAGTGGCAGGGAGCAATCAGCCCCAGCATTTT.

The chain employs TRBV20-1 and TRBJ1-2; no reliable D call. The CDR3 runs 11 residues. Germline-derived CDR1 and CDR2 are DFQATT and SNEGSKA (reference sequence). V gave up 6 bases and J gave up 8 bases, with 13 bases separating them. The CDR3 loop is CSALRRGGYTF. The CDR3 DNA is TGCAGTGCGCTGCGTAGAGGGGGCTACACCTTC.

The chain joins TRBV5-1 to TRBJ2-3; TRBD2 matches 15 bases. The CDR3 length is 16 residues. Germline V gene lookup returns CDR1 SGHRS and CDR2 YFSETQ. J gave up 3 bases and V 4 bases, and 3 bases lay outside the gene matches. CDR3 region: CASSKGTSGGTDTQYF. The DNA of the CDR3 is TGCGCCAGCAGCAAAGGGACTAGCGGGGGGACAGATACGCAGTATTTT.

The rearrangement joins TRBV25-1 to TRBJ2-4; 7 bases line up with TRBD1. The CDR3 loop spans 17 amino acids. V lost 1 base, J lost 1 base, and 7 bases stayed unmatched. Per germline, CDR1 MGHDK and CDR2 SYGVNS. CDR3 sequence: CASSEFGTDGAKNIQYF. CDR3 nucleotide sequence: TGTGCCAGCAGTGAATTTGGGACAGACGGGGCCAAAAACATTCAGTACTTC.

The chain couples TRBV6-1 to TRBJ1-6; maybe TRBD1 (6 bases). The CDR3 runs to 13 residues. The V end was cut by 1 base, the J end by 15 bases, with 13 bases between. In germline, CDR1 is MNHNS, CDR2 SASEGT. The CDR3 protein is CASSEGGPYLLHF. CDR3 coding DNA: TGTGCCAGCAGTGAAGGGGGGCCGTACCTCCTCCACTTT.

This chain connects TRBV28 to TRBJ1-3; D uncertain. The germline V and J ends were trimmed by 6 bases and 0 bases, with 21 bases remaining between them. CDR3 length: 18 residues. In germline, CDR1 is MDHEN, CDR2 SYDVKM. CDR3 nucleotides: TGTGCCAGCAGACGATATTCCCGGGGAGGTGACTCTGGAAACACCATATATTTT. Translated, it gives CASRRYSRGGDSGNTIYF.

The chain employs TRBV5-4 and TRBJ2-6, with TRBD1 as a possible D gene (6 bases). Germline lookup yields CDR1 SGHNT and CDR2 YYREEE (reference sequence). The CDR3 has 16 residues. V was trimmed by 4 bases and J by 4 bases, leaving 15 bases between them. The CDR3 sequence is CASSARGGAGANVLTF. The DNA of the CDR3 is TGTGCCAGCAGCGCCCGAGGGGGTGCAGGGGCCAACGTCCTGACTTTC.

This rearrangement joins TRBV5-5 to TRBJ2-1; D is ambiguous. This CDR3 comprises 14 residues. Germline loops: CDR1 SGHKS, CDR2 YYEKEE (reference sequence). The V end lost 6 bases, the J end lost 7 bases, and 17 bases lay between the germline ends. CDR3 residues: CASTSRADGNEQFF. CDR3 sequence (DNA): TGTGCCAGCACCTCTAGAGCCGATGGGAATGAGCAGTTCTTC.

The rearrangement links TRBV9 to TRBJ2-1; 8 bases are a match to TRBD2. Germline CDR1 SGDLS, CDR2 YYNGEE. The CDR3 runs 15 residues. V lost 0 bases and J lost 9; bases outside the gene matches: 8. CDR3 sequence: CASSVETGGLVEQFF. The CDR3 nucleotides are TGTGCCAGCAGCGTAGAAACGGGGGGGCTCGTTGAGCAGTTCTTC.

V usage is TRBV18 and J usage is TRBJ2-1; 8 bases are shared with TRBD2. V was clipped by 6 bases and J by 8 bases; unmatched bases: 21. Germline V lookup: CDR1 KGHSH, CDR2 LQKENI. This CDR3 has 18 residues. As DNA, the CDR3 is TGTGCCAGCTCTCGTAGACCCACAGGGTCGGGAGGGGTCGATGAGCAGTTCTTC. It encodes CASSRRPTGSGGVDEQFF.

V and J are TRBV5-1 and TRBJ2-1; TRBD2 aligns across 10 bases. Germline values: CDR1 SGHRS, CDR2 YFSETQ. With V trimmed by 4 bases and J by 7 bases, 2 bases remained unmatched. CDR3 length: 13 residues. The CDR3 region is CASSPGLANEQFF. The DNA for the CDR3 is TGCGCCAGCAGCCCGGGACTAGCGAATGAGCAGTTCTTC.

V and J are TRBV27 and TRBJ2-2; D possibly corresponds to TRBD1 (6 bases). This CDR3 has 15 residues. With 6 bases removed from V and 4 bases from J, the gap between germline ends came to 15 bases. CDR1 is MNHEY, CDR2 SMNVEV, per germline (reference sequence). The CDR3 region has the DNA TGTGCCAGCAGAACCGGGACAACGGCCACCGGGGAGCTGTTTTTT. Translated, it gives CASRTGTTATGELFF.

The chain links TRBV28 to TRBJ2-3; 8 positions agree with TRBD2. Germline V CDR1 and CDR2: MDHEN, SYDVKM. The length of the CDR3 is 14 residues. V trimming: 5 bases; J trimming: 7 bases; junction bases outside the gene matches: 8. The CDR3 loop is CASSRAGEVNTQYF. The CDR3 DNA reads as TGTGCCAGCAGTCGAGCGGGGGAGGTTAATACGCAGTATTTT. Variable domain in full (rest from reference TRBV28 and TRBJ2-3): DVKVTQSSRYLVKRTGEKVFLECVQDMDHENMFWYRQDPGLGLRLIYFSYDVKMKEKGDIPEGYSVSREKKERFSLILESASTNQTSMYLCASSRAGEVNTQYFGPGTRLTVL.

The chain recombines TRBV6-1 with TRBJ1-6; D gene uncertain. Germline values: CDR1 MNHNS, CDR2 SASEGT. There are 15 residues in the CDR3. The V gene lost 4 bases and the J gene lost 8 bases, with 15 bases spanning the gap. CDR3 protein: CASSARAGGDSPLHF. Here the CDR3 DNA reads TGTGCCAGCAGTGCGAGGGCAGGCGGAGATTCACCCCTCCACTTT.

The chain uses TRBV11-3 and TRBJ2-7; 8 nucleotides match TRBD1. This CDR3 has 16 amino acids. V dropped 6 bases and J dropped 3; count of bases not matched to a gene: 13. Germline V gene data show CDR1 as SGHNT and CDR2 as YENEEA. CDR3 residues: CASSNRGNRPLYEQYF. DNA of the CDR3: TGTGCCAGCAGTAACAGGGGGAACAGACCCCTCTACGAGCAGTACTTC.

As concerns this clone: A junction end diverges from the germline sequence, so it may reflect a read error. The chain couples TRBV6-5 to TRBJ2-7; D is perhaps TRBD2 (5 bases). The germline V gene encodes CDR1 MNHEY and CDR2 SVGAGI. The CDR3 is 13 amino acids. CDR3: CASRSGESYEQHF. The CDR3 DNA sequence: TGTGCCAGCAGGAGTGGGGAGTCCTACGAGCAGCACTTC.

V usage is TRBV6-5 and J usage is TRBJ1-3; TRBD1 matches 9 bases. The CDR3 contains 15 residues. Germline values: CDR1 MNHEY, CDR2 SVGAGI. Unmatched junction bases numbered 10, after V lost 5 bases and J lost 8 bases. This chain's CDR3 is CASSTRTGAGYTIYF. Written as DNA, the CDR3 is TGTGCCAGCAGTACGCGGACAGGGGCAGGGTACACCATATATTTT.

The chain has TRBV2 and TRBJ2-1, with TRBD1 identical over 8 bases. The V segment lost 4 bases and the J segment 6 bases; nucleotides outside the gene matches: 5. CDR3 length: 14 amino acids. The germline V gene encodes CDR1 SNHLY and CDR2 FYNNEI. The CDR3 loop is CASSVRTGSNEQFF. As DNA, the CDR3 is TGTGCCAGCAGTGTTAGGACAGGGAGCAATGAGCAGTTCTTC.

V usage is TRBV6-6 and J usage is TRBJ1-2; 10 nucleotides agree with TRBD1. Germline lookup yields CDR1 MNHNY and CDR2 SVGAGI (reference sequence). This CDR3 is built from 15 residues. Unmatched junction bases numbered 5, after V lost 5 bases and J lost 2 bases. Here the CDR3 reads CASSNRDRGNYGYTF. CDR3 coding DNA: TGTGCCAGCAGTAACCGGGACAGGGGAAACTATGGCTACACCTTC.

The V call is TRBV7-9, the J call TRBJ1-6; the D gene is possibly TRBD1 (5 bases). The CDR3 totals 14 residues. V shed 6 bases and J shed 8 bases, with 14 bases lying between them. Germline assignment: CDR1 SEHNR and CDR2 FQNEAQ (reference sequence). Written as DNA, the CDR3 is TGTGCCAGCAGAGGTAGGACATCGGATTCACCCCTCCACTTT. Protein: CASRGRTSDSPLHF.

V gene TRBV19 combines with J gene TRBJ2-5; 7 positions agree with TRBD2. This CDR3 region has 15 residues. V was clipped by 3 bases and J by 8 bases; unmatched bases: 12. Germline-derived CDR1 and CDR2 are LNHDA and SQIVND (reference sequence). CDR3 amino acids: CASSILNGAGETQYF. The CDR3 DNA reads as TGTGCCAGTAGTATTTTGAACGGGGCGGGAGAAACCCAGTACTTC. Full variable domain (missing parts from reference TRBV19 and TRBJ2-5): DGGITQSPKYLFRKEGQNVTLSCEQNLNHDAMYWYRQDPGQGLRLIYYSQIVNDFQKGDIAEGYSVSREKKESFPLTVTSAQKNPTAFYLCASSILNGAGETQYFGPGTRLLVL.

The rearrangement joins TRBV6-1 to TRBJ1-2, with a possible D match to TRBD1 (5 bases). Trimming took off 2 bases at V and 7 bases at J, with 14 bases between the two ends. CDR3 length equals 14 residues. CDR1 is MNHNS and CDR2 is SASEGT in the germline V gene. CDR3 protein: CASSEQSWGGGYTF. CDR3 DNA: TGTGCCAGCAGTGAACAGTCCTGGGGCGGTGGCTACACCTTC.

The chain has TRBV11-2 and TRBJ2-7; 10 positions agree with TRBD1. The germline gives CDR1 SGHAT, CDR2 FQNNGV. Trimming removed 0 bases from V and 4 bases from J; junction bases left unmatched: 3. This CDR3 region has 15 residues. CDR3 sequence (DNA): TGTGCCAGCAGCTTAGACGGGACAGGGGATTACGAGCAGTACTTC. The encoded protein is CASSLDGTGDYEQYF.

This chain uses TRBV28 with TRBJ1-5; 9 bases are shared with TRBD1. In germline, CDR1 is MDHEN, CDR2 SYDVKM. CDR3 size: 14 residues. With 6 bases clipped from V and 7 bases from J, the junction kept 7 bases outside the gene matches. CDR3 coding DNA: TGTGCCAGCAGCTCGGGACAGGGTGGACAGCCCCAGCATTTT. Amino acids: CASSSGQGGQPQHF.